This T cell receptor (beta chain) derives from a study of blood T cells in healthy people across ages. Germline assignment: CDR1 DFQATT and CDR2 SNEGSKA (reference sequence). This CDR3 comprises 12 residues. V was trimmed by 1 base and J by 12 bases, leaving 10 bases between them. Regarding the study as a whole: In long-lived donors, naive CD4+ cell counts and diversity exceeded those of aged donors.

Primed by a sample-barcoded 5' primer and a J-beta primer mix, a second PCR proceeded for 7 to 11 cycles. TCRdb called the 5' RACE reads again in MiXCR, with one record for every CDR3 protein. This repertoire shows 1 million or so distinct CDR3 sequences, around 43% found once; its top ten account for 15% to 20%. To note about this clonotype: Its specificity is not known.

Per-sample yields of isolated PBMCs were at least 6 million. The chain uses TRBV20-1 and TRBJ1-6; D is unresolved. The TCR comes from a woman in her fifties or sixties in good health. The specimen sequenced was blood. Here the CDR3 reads CSARGASGPLHF. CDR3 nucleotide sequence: TGCAGTGCTAGAGGGGCCAGCGGACCCCTCCACTTT.